The 10 T cell receptor beta chains presented below share a single source sample, sequenced in a study of cytomegalovirus exposure and HLA in healthy donors. The PCR was carried out with 60 Vbeta primers and 13 Jbeta primers. Sequenced by immunoSEQ multiplex PCR; TCRdb stores in-frame clones only, minus some. The sample has 150,000 to 200,000 clones, roughly 73% seen once. The sample was PBMCs. The receptor set was obtained from a woman under 40 in good health and CMV-seronegative.

J is TRBJ1-5 and V is TRBV18; D unclear. V was trimmed by 6 bases and J by 3 bases, leaving 9 bases between them. Germline V gives CDR1 KGHSH, CDR2 LQKENI. CDR3 size: 13 residues. As DNA, the CDR3 is TGTGCCAGCTCGAGCCAAGACAATCAGCCCCAGCATTTT. Translation gives CASSSQDNQPQHF.

The chain links TRBV6-1 to TRBJ2-3; 8 nucleotides line up with TRBD2. V lost 2 bases and J lost 4; bases outside the gene matches: 5. CDR1 is MNHNS, CDR2 SASEGT, per germline. The length of the CDR3 is 15 residues. The CDR3 DNA reads TGTGCCAGCAGTGAAATGGCTAGCGGGCCAGATACGCAGTATTTT. This sequence encodes CASSEMASGPDTQYF.

The V call is TRBV4-1, the J call TRBJ2-5, with 8 bases identical to TRBD2. Unmatched junction bases numbered 11, after V lost 3 bases and J lost 5 bases. Germline V gene sequence: CDR1 MGHRA, CDR2 YSYEKL. The CDR3 is 16 amino acids. Here the CDR3 reads CASSHPGTPGGETQYF. In nucleotides, the CDR3 is TGCGCCAGCAGCCACCCCGGGACCCCGGGGGGGGAGACCCAGTACTTC.

V and J are TRBV2 and TRBJ1-1; a possible D gene is TRBD1 (6 bases). Trimming removed 6 bases at V and 11 bases at J, with 25 bases between. Germline assignment: CDR1 SNHLY and CDR2 FYNNEI. The CDR3 is 15 amino acids. The CDR3 nucleotides are TGTGCCAGCAGATGGGATGTCGACAGGCCAGTTGAGGCTTTCTTT. Its protein product is CASRWDVDRPVEAFF.

CDR3 in DNA: TGTGCCAGCAGTCCTTATATAGGCAGGAATTCACCCCTCCACTTT. Translated: CASSPYIGRNSPLHF. The gene calls are TRBV28 and TRBJ1-6; D is ambiguous. Germline values: CDR1 MDHEN, CDR2 SYDVKM. The V end lost 5 bases, the J end lost 7 bases, and 15 bases lay between the germline ends. The CDR3 has 15 residues.

This clone was seen a handful of times. The chain combines TRBV6-4 with TRBJ1-6; the D is unclear. The CDR3 extends over 15 amino acids. The V gene lost 6 bases and the J gene lost 7 bases, with 16 bases spanning the gap. Germline V CDR1 and CDR2: MRHNA, SNTAGT. The CDR3: CASRQEGRWNSPLHF. CDR3 DNA sequence: TGTGCCAGCAGGCAGGAGGGAAGGTGGAATTCACCCCTCCACTTT.

The chain recombines TRBV5-1 with TRBJ2-1; 7 positions agree with TRBD2. This CDR3 region has 12 residues. The junction had 4 bases not matched to a gene; V was cut back by 6 bases and J by 7 bases. The germline gives CDR1 SGHRS, CDR2 YFSETQ. In DNA form, the CDR3 reads TGCGCCAGCACCGCCGGGGGGAATGAGCAGTTCTTC. It translates to CASTAGGNEQFF. The full variable domain, rest sourced from reference TRBV5-1 and TRBJ2-1, is KAGVTQTPRYLIKTRGQQVTLSCSPISGHRSVSWYQQTPGQGLQFLFEYFSETQRNKGNFPGRFSGRQFSNSRSEMNVSTLELGDSALYLCASTAGGNEQFFGPGTRLTVL.

The chain carries TRBV5-5 and TRBJ2-7, with 11 bases identical to TRBD2. CDR3 length: 14 amino acids. Germline CDR1 and CDR2: SGHKS and YYEKEE (reference sequence). After removal of 3 bases from V and 3 bases from J, the junction contained 2 bases not matched to a gene. This CDR3 reads CASSSSGGYYEQYF. In DNA form, the CDR3 reads TGTGCCAGCAGCTCTAGCGGGGGGTACTACGAGCAGTACTTC.

This chain joins TRBV27 and TRBJ2-6, with TRBD1 matching over 8 bases. With V trimmed by 4 bases and J by 0 bases, 8 bases remained unmatched. There are 18 residues in the CDR3. Germline V gene lookup returns CDR1 MNHEY and CDR2 SMNVEV (reference sequence). This chain's CDR3 is CASSSWTGPYSGANVLTF. CDR3 sequence (DNA): TGTGCCAGCAGTTCATGGACAGGGCCCTACTCTGGGGCCAACGTCCTGACTTTC.

The rearrangement joins TRBV9 to TRBJ1-2; a possible D gene is TRBD1 (5 bases). CDR1 is SGDLS, CDR2 YYNGEE, per germline. V was trimmed by 3 bases and J by 4 bases, leaving 13 bases between them. CDR3 length equals 14 residues. CDR3 DNA sequence: TGTGCCAGCAGCGCCGGAGGGGAGGGCTATGGCTACACCTTC. It encodes CASSAGGEGYGYTF.